Here is one T cell receptor (beta chain) with its context. Categorization into cohorts depended on clinical history that participants reported. Looked up from germline, CDR1 is LNHNV and CDR2 is YYDKDF (reference sequence). Trimming pared 0 bases from V and 5 bases from J, leaving 4 bases between. The CDR3 runs to 13 residues. The sample originates from a study of blood T cell repertoires in COVID-19. Original processing methods: How many nucleated cells were present was estimated from reference gene primer amplification. The table came from immunoSEQ multiplex PCR; TCRdb's copy has only in-frame clones and leaves some out. V, J and clone size derive from that table, while D and trimming were established from the DNA sequence. This table holds approximately 280,000 clones, 85% to 90% found once.

The V call is TRBV15, the J call TRBJ2-2; D is unresolved. The receptor comes from a woman in her late teens or twenties with acute COVID-19. Sequencing input: PBMCs or T cells enriched from blood (not recorded which). CDR3 region: CATSRDLTGELFF. In DNA, the CDR3 is TGTGCCACCAGCAGAGATCTAACCGGGGAGCTGTTTTTT.